The 22 T cell receptor beta chains presented below share a single source sample, sequenced in a study of blood T cells in healthy people across ages. The second PCR ran about 6 to 12 cycles with a sample-barcoded 5' primer and J-beta primers. Each CDR3 protein gets one entry after TCRdb re-called the 5' RACE reads with MiXCR. This sample has more than 1,000,000 distinct CDR3 sequences, with 25% found just once. These records were also assigned to another study, of T cells of mothers and their children.

Source material: blood. The receptors come from a girl aged 2-10 years in good health.

This clonotype turned up a few times. V and J are TRBV27 and TRBJ2-3; TRBD2 matches at 14 bases. The ends lost 6 bases at V and 5 bases at J; junction bases unmatched: 7. The CDR3 spans 16 residues. Germline V CDR1 and CDR2: MNHEY, SMNVEV (reference sequence). This chain's CDR3 is CASRGGGLAGGDTQYF. CDR3 DNA: TGTGCCAGCAGAGGAGGCGGACTAGCGGGGGGAGATACGCAGTATTTT.

The rearrangement links TRBV7-6 to TRBJ2-5; possibly TRBD1 or TRBD2 for D (6 bases each). Between the trimmed V and J ends, which lost 2 bases and 2 bases, there was a span of 18 bases. In germline, CDR1 is SGHVS, CDR2 FNYEAQ. The CDR3 totals 17 residues. The CDR3 DNA reads TGTGCCAGCAGCTTATTCATACGGGGGCCGATTCAAGAGACCCAGTACTTC. As protein: CASSLFIRGPIQETQYF.

This clonotype showed up just a few times. V gene TRBV29-1 combines with J gene TRBJ2-3; D is possibly TRBD1 (5 bases). CDR3 length equals 15 residues. Germline CDR1 reads SQVTM; CDR2 reads ANQGSEA. Between the trimmed V and J ends, which lost 1 base and 4 bases, there was a span of 15 bases. Here the CDR3 reads CSVEGQKGRADTQYF. DNA for the CDR3: TGCAGCGTTGAAGGACAGAAGGGGCGAGCAGATACGCAGTATTTT.

In its sample, this clonotype was seen a few times. This rearrangement joins TRBV9 to TRBJ1-4, with 7 bases aligning to TRBD1. J lost 7 bases, V lost 3 bases, and 9 bases had no gene match. CDR1 and CDR2 from the germline V gene are SGDLS and YYNGEE. The CDR3 has 15 amino acids. DNA of the CDR3: TGTGCCAGCAGCGAGAGACAGGGATTAGGTGAAAAACTGTTTTTT. It codes for CASSERQGLGEKLFF.

This rearrangement joins TRBV20-1 to TRBJ1-4; a possible D gene is TRBD1 (5 bases). Germline V gene sequence: CDR1 DFQATT, CDR2 SNEGSKA (reference sequence). Trimming left V 3 bases short and J 6 bases short, with 17 bases between. The CDR3 runs to 15 residues. The CDR3 spells CSASPGGLEDEKLFF. The CDR3 bases are TGCAGTGCTAGCCCCGGGGGGTTAGAAGATGAAAAACTGTTTTTT.

The V and J genes are TRBV9 and TRBJ2-3; D tentatively reads TRBD1 or TRBD2 (6 bases each). This CDR3 comprises 14 residues. Germline CDR1 reads SGDLS; CDR2 reads YYNGEE. Trimming took off 6 bases at V and 3 bases at J, with 14 bases between the two ends. The CDR3 protein is CASNPGAGTDTQYF. The CDR3 DNA is TGTGCCAGCAACCCGGGGGCAGGGACAGATACGCAGTATTTT.

This clonotype was found many times. The germline gene is not matched at one end of the junction; a read error may be the cause. The CDR3 reads CASSPGTGHEQYF. CDR3 bases: TGTGCTAGCAGCCCCGGGACAGGACACGAGCAGTACTTC. The chain couples TRBV7-7 to TRBJ2-7, with 8 bases that match TRBD1. Germline values: CDR1 SSHAT, CDR2 FNYEAQ (reference sequence). The CDR3 has 13 amino acids.

This clonotype was counted a few times. V and J are TRBV29-1 and TRBJ2-5, with TRBD1 matching over 12 bases. The DNA end is a closer match to TRBJ2-7, so the J assignment may be wrong. The germline CDR1 and CDR2 sequences are SQVTM and ANQGSEA. CDR3 length: 15 amino acids. The CDR3 spells CSVLWDRGPTYEQYF. The CDR3 DNA follows: TGCAGCGTTCTTTGGGACAGGGGGCCCACCTACGAGCAGTACTTC.

This clonotype was seen only a few times. The rearrangement uses TRBV7-2 and TRBJ1-2; 10 nucleotides agree with TRBD1. From germline, CDR1 is SGHTA and CDR2 FQGNSA. The junction had 16 bases not matched to a gene; V was cut back by 5 bases and J by 7 bases. This CDR3 spans 17 amino acids. The CDR3 sequence is CASSPKSGTGELSGYTF. In DNA, the CDR3 is TGTGCCAGCAGCCCCAAGTCCGGGACAGGGGAATTGAGTGGCTACACCTTC.

V usage is TRBV28 and J usage is TRBJ2-7, with 8 bases identical to TRBD1. The germline V gene encodes CDR1 MDHEN and CDR2 SYDVKM. The CDR3 is 15 amino acids. J lost 5 bases, V lost 5 bases, and 11 bases had no gene match. The DNA for the CDR3 is TGTGCCAGCAGTCTAACCGGGACAGGAGTAAACGAGCAGTACTTC. It encodes CASSLTGTGVNEQYF.

The gene calls are TRBV6-5 and TRBJ2-7; possible D gene TRBD1, 6 bases. Per the germline V gene, CDR1 is MNHEY and CDR2 is SVGAGI. Trimming left V 2 bases short and J 5 bases short, with 22 bases between. The CDR3 covers 17 residues. In nucleotides, the CDR3 is TGTGCCAGCAGTTACCCGGACAGTGAACTTCAAATCCACGAGCAGTACTTC. Amino acid sequence: CASSYPDSELQIHEQYF.

The chain combines TRBV20-1 with TRBJ2-5; possible D gene TRBD2, 5 bases. The J call may be incorrect, as the DNA end agrees better with TRBJ2-7. The CDR3 has 15 residues. From germline, CDR1 is DFQATT and CDR2 SNEGSKA (reference sequence). CDR3 DNA: TGCAGTGCTAGAGATACGGCAGGAGGTCTGTACGAGCAGTACTTC. Encoded protein: CSARDTAGGLYEQYF.

This clonotype was picked up a small number of times. The V gene is TRBV7-3, the J gene TRBJ2-1; tentative D call: TRBD1 (5 bases). CDR1 SGHTA and CDR2 FQGTGA come from the germline V gene. Trimming pared 3 bases from V and 10 bases from J, leaving 10 bases between. The CDR3 extends over 12 amino acids. In nucleotides, the CDR3 is TGTGCCAGCAGCTTTCTGCCAGGGGAGCAGTTCTTC. Amino acid sequence: CASSFLPGEQFF.

The chain couples TRBV27 to TRBJ2-1; perhaps D is TRBD1 or TRBD2 (5 bases each). V was trimmed by 5 bases and J by 9 bases, leaving 11 bases between them. This CDR3 has 12 amino acids. CDR1 and CDR2 (germline): MNHEY, SMNVEV (reference sequence). Written as DNA, the CDR3 is TGTGCCAGCAGTGTCCTCGGGGCTGAGCAGTTCTTC. Its translation is CASSVLGAEQFF.

The V gene is TRBV6-4, the J gene TRBJ1-1; tentative D call: TRBD1 (6 bases). Per germline, CDR1 MRHNA and CDR2 SNTAGT. This CDR3 has 14 amino acids. Deletions cut 2 bases from V and 2 bases from J, with 9 bases between. The CDR3 here is CASSDRGRNTEAFF. Written as DNA, the CDR3 is TGTGCCAGCAGTGACAGGGGGAGAAACACTGAAGCTTTCTTT.

The V call is TRBV4-3, the J call TRBJ2-5, with no clear D. The assigned J gene may be wrong: the sequence end matches TRBJ2-7 better. The CDR3 covers 15 residues. Per the germline V gene, CDR1 is LGHNA and CDR2 is YSLEER. CDR3 sequence reads: CASSQESGLTYEQYF. The CDR3 DNA sequence: TGCGCCAGCAGCCAAGAATCCGGCTTGACGTACGAGCAGTACTTC.

This clonotype was detected a few times. This sequence joins TRBV15 and TRBJ2-5; a possible D gene is TRBD1 (7 bases). The CDR3 has 17 residues. CDR1 is LNHNV, CDR2 YYDKDF, per germline (reference sequence). Trimming removed 1 base at V and 2 bases at J, with 17 bases between. The CDR3 sequence: CATSRGDSLGTQETQYF. The CDR3 bases are TGTGCCACCAGCAGAGGGGACAGCTTGGGGACTCAAGAGACCCAGTACTTC.

This clonotype turned up a few times. V and J are TRBV7-2 and TRBJ1-4; D unresolved. V lost 5 bases and J lost 14, with 27 bases in between. CDR1 and CDR2 from the germline V gene are SGHTA and FQGNSA. CDR3 size: 16 residues. The chain's CDR3 is CASSPSTVFATARLFF. CDR3 in DNA: TGTGCCAGCAGCCCGTCAACGGTGTTCGCGACGGCCCGTCTGTTTTTT.

This clonotype appeared a few times. The rearrangement joins TRBV29-1 to TRBJ2-6, with 7 bases fitting TRBD2. This CDR3 has 14 amino acids. After removal of 5 bases from V and 1 base from J, the junction contained 2 bases not matched to a gene. Germline lookup yields CDR1 SQVTM and CDR2 ANQGSEA. The CDR3 reads CSVWGGSGANVLTF. CDR3 sequence (DNA): TGCAGCGTTTGGGGGGGGTCTGGGGCCAACGTCCTGACTTTC.

The chain joins TRBV6-2 or TRBV6-3 to TRBJ1-6, with D maybe TRBD1 (5 bases). The CDR3 length is 14 residues. The V end lost 2 bases, the J end lost 17 bases, and 19 bases lay between the germline ends. The germline V gene has CDR1 MNHEY and CDR2 SVGEGT. The CDR3 here is CASSYETGYLNVHF. In DNA, the CDR3 is TGTGCCAGCAGTTACGAAACAGGTTATCTAAACGTCCACTTT.

The chain employs TRBV10-3 and TRBJ2-4; D could derive from TRBD1 or TRBD2 (6 bases each). The CDR3 covers 15 residues. Germline assignment: CDR1 ENHRY and CDR2 SYGVKD. V lost 5 bases and J lost 6, with 17 bases in between. The CDR3 region has the DNA TGTGCCATCAGTAGGAGGGGGAAAGATGGAAACATTCAGTACTTC. Encoded protein: CAISRRGKDGNIQYF.

V gene TRBV7-2 combines with J gene TRBJ2-7, with 7 positions matching TRBD1. The CDR3 runs to 14 residues. With 5 bases clipped from V and 6 bases from J, the junction kept 10 bases outside the gene matches. From germline, CDR1 is SGHTA and CDR2 FQGNSA. Here the CDR3 reads CASSPVYRGLEQYF. The CDR3 coding sequence is TGTGCCAGCAGCCCGGTCTACAGGGGTCTCGAGCAGTACTTC.